These 9 T cell receptor beta chains share one sample of origin, sequenced in a study of PD-1 blockade in classical Hodgkin lymphoma. Method: immunoSEQ multiplex PCR; TCRdb's copy keeps in-frame clones and lacks some. The table includes tens of thousands of clones, around 85% detected once. Time point here: cycle 4 day 1 (C4D1), after less than 7 weeks of nivolumab. Each patient's relapse followed autologous stem cell transplantation, and brentuximab vedotin exposure varied. The sample in question was peripheral blood mononuclear cells (PBMCs), obtained before the fourth cycle of nivolumab. These receptor sequences come from a human donor with classical Hodgkin lymphoma.

The chain employs TRBV7-8 and TRBJ1-2; 7 bases are shared with TRBD1. The CDR3 sequence is 14 residues long. CDR1 is SGHVS and CDR2 is FQNEAQ in the germline V gene. J was trimmed by 7 bases and V by 3 bases; bases with no gene match: 8. CDR3 bases: TGTGCCAGCAGCTTGTTAGGGGGCGCTTTTGGCTACACCTTC. This codes for CASSLLGGAFGYTF.

The chain employs TRBV25-1 and TRBJ2-1; 7 nucleotides match TRBD2. CDR1 is MGHDK and CDR2 is SYGVNS in the germline V gene. With V trimmed by 4 bases and J by 7 bases, 7 bases remained unmatched. The CDR3 is made up of 14 amino acids. CDR3: CASSAFVSGNEQFF. The CDR3, as DNA: TGTGCCAGCAGTGCGTTCGTTAGCGGGAATGAGCAGTTCTTC.

This chain joins TRBV10-3 and TRBJ2-6; unclear D gene. The germline V and J ends were trimmed by 6 bases and 1 base, with 10 bases remaining between them. Germline assignment: CDR1 ENHRY and CDR2 SYGVKD. This CDR3 spans 15 amino acids. The CDR3 here is CAIRRTDSGANVLTF. The CDR3 DNA reads TGTGCCATCAGACGGACGGATTCTGGGGCCAACGTCCTGACTTTC.

In this sample, this clone turned up a few times. This chain links TRBV9 with TRBJ1-2, with D hard to call. Deletions cut 0 bases from V and 2 bases from J, with 23 bases between. The CDR3 spans 19 residues. CDR1 and CDR2 (germline): SGDLS, YYNGEE. CDR3 DNA: TGTGCCAGCAGCGTAGGAGGAGGGCCCCAAACTTCGGAGAACTATGGCTACACCTTC. This encodes CASSVGGGPQTSENYGYTF.

The chain is built from TRBV19 and TRBJ2-2; TRBD1 aligns across 10 bases. Germline CDR1 is LNHDA and CDR2 is SQIVND (reference sequence). This CDR3 is built from 15 residues. V lost 6 bases and J lost 10; bases outside the gene matches: 11. The chain's CDR3 is CASSVLGQGYEELFF. The CDR3, as DNA: TGTGCCAGTAGCGTATTGGGACAGGGGTACGAGGAGCTGTTTTTT.

The chain carries TRBV5-4 and TRBJ2-7; D might be TRBD1 (6 bases). This CDR3 spans 14 amino acids. The V end was cut by 4 bases, the J end by 12 bases, with 23 bases between. The germline V gene has CDR1 SGHNT and CDR2 YYREEE (reference sequence). The chain's CDR3 is CASSSQTAGEQAYV. The CDR3, as DNA: TGTGCCAGCAGCAGCCAGACAGCAGGGGAACAGGCGTACGTC.

V gene TRBV9 combines with J gene TRBJ1-2; tentatively, D is TRBD1 (6 bases). The V gene lost 4 bases and the J gene lost 2 bases, with 15 bases spanning the gap. CDR3 length equals 15 residues. Germline V gene data show CDR1 as SGDLS and CDR2 as YYNGEE. The CDR3 DNA reads as TGTGCCAGCAGCTCTCGGCAGGGGCAAAACTATGGCTACACCTTC. This encodes CASSSRQGQNYGYTF.

J is TRBJ1-1 and V is TRBV7-2; D gene uncertain. CDR1 SGHTA and CDR2 FQGNSA come from the germline V gene. Trimming left V 2 bases short and J 1 base short, with 8 bases between. CDR3 length equals 14 residues. CDR3 coding DNA: TGTGCCAGCAGCTTATCGGTCGGGAACACTGAAGCTTTCTTT. It encodes CASSLSVGNTEAFF.

This clone was detected only a few times. This chain links TRBV7-9 with TRBJ2-7, with TRBD1 matching 9 bases. CDR1 is SEHNR, CDR2 FQNEAQ, per germline (reference sequence). Trimming took 5 bases from V and 5 from J; bases not matched to a gene: 7. The CDR3 is 14 amino acids. The CDR3 spells CASSTTGGTDEQYF. Here the CDR3 DNA reads TGTGCCAGCAGCACTACAGGGGGCACCGACGAGCAGTACTTC.